A single sample gave rise to the 31 T cell receptor beta chains below, sequenced in a study of cytomegalovirus exposure and HLA in healthy donors. The PCR contained 60 Vbeta and 13 Jbeta primers. Produced via immunoSEQ multiplex PCR; TCRdb's table is partial and in-frame only. The sample includes about 37,000 clones, over 70% of them seen just once. Sequencing was performed on PBMCs. The receptors shown here come from a man aged 25 to 40 in good health and CMV-seronegative.

V and J are TRBV6-6 and TRBJ2-7, with 11 nucleotides matching TRBD2. Germline CDR1 MNHNY, CDR2 SVGAGI (reference sequence). The CDR3 is 14 residues long. V lost 8 bases, J lost 2 bases, and 5 bases stayed unmatched. CDR3 loop: CASAGTSGTYEQYF. The DNA for the CDR3 is TGTGCCAGCGCCGGGACTAGCGGAACCTACGAGCAGTACTTC.

The sample holds a few counts of this clone. The chain combines TRBV28 with TRBJ1-5; 10 bases line up with TRBD1. The CDR3 runs to 15 residues. The V gene's germline CDR1 is MDHEN and CDR2 SYDVKM. V was pared by 10 bases and J by 0 bases, with 6 bases of the junction left unmatched. The DNA of the CDR3 is TGTGCCACTAGGGACAGGGGAGGTAGCAATCAGCCCCAGCATTTT. Translated, it gives CATRDRGGSNQPQHF.

This rearrangement joins TRBV4-1 to TRBJ2-2; tentative D call: TRBD1 (6 bases). The CDR3 has 15 residues. Germline CDR1 is MGHRA and CDR2 is YSYEKL. V lost 1 base, J lost 4 bases, and 10 bases lay in between. CDR3 sequence reads: CASSQGGLSTGELFF. The CDR3 region has the DNA TGCGCCAGCAGCCAAGGGGGGCTGAGCACCGGGGAGCTGTTTTTT.

This chain joins TRBV4-1 and TRBJ1-1; perhaps TRBD1 as D (5 bases). Germline loops: CDR1 MGHRA, CDR2 YSYEKL. The CDR3 spans 18 residues. Trimming took off 1 base at V and 1 base at J, with 19 bases between the two ends. CDR3 region: CASSQVPYGGSRNTEAFF. Here the CDR3 DNA reads TGCGCCAGCAGCCAAGTCCCCTATGGGGGGTCGAGGAACACTGAAGCTTTCTTT.

This rearrangement joins TRBV5-1 to TRBJ2-2, with D possibly matching TRBD1 (5 bases). The V and J ends lost 2 bases and 3 bases respectively, with 26 bases between them. Germline CDR1 is SGHRS and CDR2 is YFSETQ. This CDR3 has 20 amino acids. The CDR3 DNA follows: TGCGCCAGCAGCTTTCAAGGGGTTGACGCCCCAGTTTCGGACACCGGGGAGCTGTTTTTT. Translating gives CASSFQGVDAPVSDTGELFF. Full variable domain (outside the CDR3, taken from reference TRBV5-1 and TRBJ2-2): KAGVTQTPRYLIKTRGQQVTLSCSPISGHRSVSWYQQTPGQGLQFLFEYFSETQRNKGNFPGRFSGRQFSNSRSEMNVSTLELGDSALYLCASSFQGVDAPVSDTGELFFGEGSRLTVL.

The chain joins TRBV6-1 to TRBJ1-5; 8 nucleotides align to TRBD1. The CDR3 covers 15 residues. After removal of 6 bases from V and 2 bases from J, the junction contained 6 bases not matched to a gene. The germline gives CDR1 MNHNS, CDR2 SASEGT. CDR3 DNA sequence: TGTGCCAGCAGCCCAGGGGGCTCGGGCAATCAGCCCCAGCATTTT. It encodes CASSPGGSGNQPQHF.

V and J are TRBV30 and TRBJ1-5, with D possibly being TRBD1 (5 bases). Trimming stripped 5 bases from V and 7 bases from J, with 15 bases between. The CDR3 is 13 residues long. CDR1 and CDR2 (germline): GTSNPN, SVGIG (reference sequence). The CDR3: CAWARGDRQPQHF. In DNA, the CDR3 is TGTGCCTGGGCCCGGGGGGATAGGCAGCCCCAGCATTTT. Based on the CDR3 plus reference TRBV30 and TRBJ1-5, the full variable domain is SQTIHQWPATLVQPVGSPLSLECTVEGTSNPNLYWYRQAAGRGLQLLFYSVGIGQISSEVPQNLSASRPQDRQFILSSKKLLLSDSGFYLCAWARGDRQPQHFGDGTRLSIL.

V gene TRBV20-1 combines with J gene TRBJ2-3, with no clear D. V gave up 5 bases and J gave up 11 bases, with 14 bases separating them. The germline V gene has CDR1 DFQATT and CDR2 SNEGSKA (reference sequence). The CDR3 consists of 11 residues. The CDR3 region has the DNA TGCAGTGCTGGTCCCGGGTTAAAGCAGTATTTT. This encodes CSAGPGLKQYF.

The rearrangement joins TRBV9 to TRBJ2-3, with 14 nucleotides matching TRBD2. Germline V gene sequence: CDR1 SGDLS, CDR2 YYNGEE. The junction had 10 bases not matched to a gene; V was cut back by 3 bases and J by 4 bases. The CDR3 totals 18 residues. The CDR3 region is CASSAGTSGSPAADTQYF. The CDR3 DNA reads TGTGCCAGCAGCGCGGGGACTAGCGGGAGTCCGGCCGCAGATACGCAGTATTTT.

This clone came up once. The gene calls are TRBV6-6 and TRBJ2-2; 7 nucleotides agree with TRBD1. With 6 bases clipped from V and 4 bases from J, the junction kept 11 bases outside the gene matches. Germline lookup yields CDR1 MNHNY and CDR2 SVGAGI (reference sequence). CDR3 size: 16 residues. The CDR3 loop reads CASRATGVRFTGELFF. CDR3 nucleotide sequence: TGTGCCAGCAGAGCAACAGGGGTTAGATTCACCGGGGAGCTGTTTTTT.

CDR3 sequence (DNA): TGTGCCTGGAGTAAGCGGGAAACCTACAATGAGCAGTTCTTC. This translates into CAWSKRETYNEQFF. J is TRBJ2-1 and V is TRBV30; TRBD2 agrees at 7 bases. This CDR3 comprises 14 residues. Trimming cost V 2 bases and J 2 bases; bases outside gene matches: 3. From germline, CDR1 is GTSNPN and CDR2 SVGIG (reference sequence).

The rearrangement uses TRBV2 and TRBJ2-2; 9 bases align to TRBD1. V lost 6 bases, J lost 7 bases, and 3 bases stayed unmatched. The CDR3 runs to 13 residues. The germline CDR1 and CDR2 sequences are SNHLY and FYNNEI. In DNA, the CDR3 is TGTGCCAGCAGGAGGACAGGGGACGGGGAGCTGTTTTTT. Its protein product is CASRRTGDGELFF. Filled out from reference TRBV2 and TRBJ2-2, the complete variable domain reads EPEVTQTPSHQVTQMGQEVILRCVPISNHLYFYWYRQILGQKVEFLVSFYNNEISEKSEIFDDQFSVERPDGSNFTLKIRSTKLEDSAMYFCASRRTGDGELFFGEGSRLTVL.

This CDR3 is CSVEERGWSANEKLFF. DNA for the CDR3: TGCAGCGTTGAAGAGCGTGGTTGGTCTGCTAATGAAAAACTGTTTTTT. The chain combines TRBV29-1 with TRBJ1-4, with no clear D. The V and J ends lost 0 bases and 3 bases respectively, with 14 bases between them. The CDR3 length is 16 residues. Germline CDR1 SQVTM, CDR2 ANQGSEA.

The chain is built from TRBV9 and TRBJ2-7, with 8 nucleotides matching TRBD1. CDR1 and CDR2 from the germline V gene are SGDLS and YYNGEE. The CDR3 sequence is 14 residues long. J was trimmed by 5 bases and V by 3 bases; bases with no gene match: 7. CDR3 in amino acids: CASSEDRAFDEQYF. The DNA of the CDR3 is TGTGCCAGCAGCGAGGACAGGGCCTTTGACGAGCAGTACTTC.

This sequence joins TRBV7-9 and TRBJ1-5; a weak D match, TRBD1 (6 bases). V lost 4 bases to trimming and J lost 0 bases, with 10 bases between them. Looked up from germline, CDR1 is SEHNR and CDR2 is FQNEAQ (reference sequence). CDR3 length: 15 amino acids. The CDR3 bases are TGTGCCAGCAGCTCGACAGGCCATAGCAATCAGCCCCAGCATTTT. Residues: CASSSTGHSNQPQHF.

V gene TRBV27 combines with J gene TRBJ1-1, with D possibly matching TRBD1 (5 bases). Germline values: CDR1 MNHEY, CDR2 SMNVEV (reference sequence). Trimming took 6 bases from V and 1 from J, leaving 15 bases between them. The length of the CDR3 is 15 residues. CDR3 coding DNA: TGTGCCAGCAGCCTATGGGGGGAAACGAACACTGAAGCTTTCTTT. This sequence encodes CASSLWGETNTEAFF.

The chain couples TRBV5-1 to TRBJ2-7; 12 positions agree with TRBD2. The CDR3 runs to 16 residues. In germline, CDR1 is SGHRS, CDR2 YFSETQ. Trimming took 3 bases from V and 2 from J; bases not matched to a gene: 6. The CDR3 region is CASSWTLAGGAYEQYF. CDR3 DNA sequence: TGCGCCAGCAGCTGGACACTAGCGGGAGGAGCCTACGAGCAGTACTTC.

The chain carries TRBV19 and TRBJ2-1; 9 positions agree with TRBD2. V lost 7 bases and J lost 4; bases outside the gene matches: 8. Germline V gene lookup returns CDR1 LNHDA and CDR2 SQIVND (reference sequence). The CDR3 length is 15 residues. The CDR3 DNA sequence: TGTGCCAGTACCCCGACTAGCGGCCAATACAATGAGCAGTTCTTC. Protein: CASTPTSGQYNEQFF.

V and J are TRBV6-6 and TRBJ2-3; TRBD2 aligns across 10 bases. V shed 6 bases and J 6 bases; nucleotides not matched to a gene: 9. The CDR3 is made up of 15 amino acids. Germline V gives CDR1 MNHNY, CDR2 SVGAGI (reference sequence). CDR3 region: CASSPSGRAGDTQYF. The DNA of the CDR3 is TGTGCCAGCAGCCCGAGCGGGAGGGCCGGTGATACGCAGTATTTT.

The chain employs TRBV2 and TRBJ2-1; 9 bases match TRBD2. The CDR3 is 13 residues long. V lost 7 bases, J lost 7 bases, and 5 bases stayed unmatched. CDR1 is SNHLY and CDR2 is FYNNEI in the germline V gene. CDR3 loop: CASNQREVNEQFF. The CDR3 DNA reads as TGTGCCAGCAATCAGCGGGAGGTGAATGAGCAGTTCTTC.

V usage is TRBV6-9 and J usage is TRBJ2-3; possibly TRBD2 for D (6 bases). Germline V CDR1 and CDR2: MNHGY, SVAAGI. Trimming cost V 9 bases and J 3 bases, with 19 bases left between them. The CDR3 covers 15 residues. The CDR3 is CASPPLAELTDTQYF. The CDR3 DNA reads as TGTGCCAGTCCCCCACTAGCAGAACTAACAGATACGCAGTATTTT.

The DNA of the CDR3 is TGTGCCAGCTGGCCCCTTCAGGGGACTGAAGCTTTCTTT. This codes for CASWPLQGTEAFF. The genes are TRBV6-5 and TRBJ1-1; D possibly corresponds to TRBD1 (6 bases). This CDR3 is 13 amino acids long. The germline V gene has CDR1 MNHEY and CDR2 SVGAGI. The V end was cut by 8 bases, the J end by 5 bases, with 15 bases between.

This clone was detected only once. This chain uses TRBV4-1 with TRBJ1-3; D unclear. The CDR3 totals 14 residues. V shed 1 base and J shed 4 bases, with 8 bases lying between them. CDR1 and CDR2 (germline): MGHRA, YSYEKL. CDR3 sequence reads: CASSQAGTGNTIYF. The CDR3 DNA is TGCGCCAGCAGCCAAGCGGGTACGGGAAACACCATATATTTT.

J is TRBJ2-5 and V is TRBV4-1; TRBD1 aligns across 8 bases. The CDR3 consists of 16 residues. The V gene end was trimmed by 4 bases and the J gene end by 5 bases; junction bases not matched to a gene: 12. In germline, CDR1 is MGHRA, CDR2 YSYEKL. The CDR3 region is CASSPTSPDRAETQYF. The CDR3 DNA reads as TGCGCCAGCAGCCCGACGAGCCCGGACAGGGCGGAGACCCAGTACTTC.

V gene TRBV28 combines with J gene TRBJ2-7, with D perhaps TRBD2 (5 bases). CDR3 length: 11 residues. Germline CDR1 and CDR2: MDHEN and SYDVKM. Trimming took 5 bases from V and 12 from J, leaving 14 bases between them. In nucleotides, the CDR3 is TGTGCCAGCAGTGAAACTAGGCGTTGGTACTTC. This encodes CASSETRRWYF. Variable domain in full (rest from reference TRBV28 and TRBJ2-7): DVKVTQSSRYLVKRTGEKVFLECVQDMDHENMFWYRQDPGLGLRLIYFSYDVKMKEKGDIPEGYSVSREKKERFSLILESASTNQTSMYLCASSETRRWYFGPGTRLTVT.

The V call is TRBV6-5, the J call TRBJ1-4, with TRBD1 matching over 8 bases. The CDR3 spans 15 residues. Germline V gene data show CDR1 as MNHEY and CDR2 as SVGAGI. The trim removed 4 bases at V and 6 bases at J, leaving 7 bases unmatched. The DNA of the CDR3 is TGTGCCAGCAGTTCCATGGACAGGGCTCATGAAAAACTGTTTTTT. It is translated as CASSSMDRAHEKLFF.

This clone was seen more than once but under ten times. This chain links TRBV5-4 with TRBJ1-1, with 7 nucleotides matching TRBD1. V was clipped by 4 bases and J by 1 base; unmatched bases: 7. Germline V CDR1 and CDR2: SGHNT, YYREEE (reference sequence). This CDR3 contains 15 residues. Here the CDR3 reads CASSPRTGQNTEAFF. CDR3 sequence (DNA): TGTGCCAGCAGCCCTAGGACAGGCCAGAACACTGAAGCTTTCTTT.

This clone was found a few times. The chain has TRBV28 and TRBJ1-5; D is unclear. The CDR3 loop spans 13 amino acids. Per germline, CDR1 MDHEN and CDR2 SYDVKM. V was shortened by 5 bases and J by 3 bases, with 8 bases between the two germline ends. CDR3 DNA sequence: TGTGCCAGCAGTCCAGGATCCAATCAGCCCCAGCATTTT. As protein: CASSPGSNQPQHF.

This clone has a handful of counts. The chain employs TRBV16 and TRBJ2-6, with D tentatively TRBD1 (6 bases). CDR3 size: 18 residues. Germline values: CDR1 KGHSY, CDR2 FQNENV. V gave up 1 base and J gave up 1 base, with 14 bases separating them. In nucleotides, the CDR3 is TGTGCCAGCAGCCAATTCGCAGGGGCCAGTTCTGGGGCCAACGTCCTGACTTTC. Its translation: CASSQFAGASSGANVLTF.

As DNA, the CDR3 is TGTGCCAGCAGCTATAGCGGCGGGTCGGTCGCCTACGAGCAGTACTTC. Protein product: CASSYSGGSVAYEQYF. The chain recombines TRBV5-4 with TRBJ2-7; maybe TRBD2 (6 bases). Trimming stripped 3 bases from V and 2 bases from J, with 18 bases between. CDR3 length equals 16 residues. Germline loops: CDR1 SGHNT, CDR2 YYREEE (reference sequence). Together with reference TRBV5-4 and TRBJ2-7, the CDR3 gives the full variable domain: ETGVTQSPTHLIKTRGQQVTLRCSSQSGHNTVSWYQQALGQGPQFIFQYYREEENGRGNFPPRFSGLQFPNYSSELNVNALELDDSALYLCASSYSGGSVAYEQYFGPGTRLTVT.

This chain connects TRBV5-6 to TRBJ1-2; D remains unclear. This CDR3 has 13 amino acids. Germline V gene lookup returns CDR1 SGHDT and CDR2 YYEEEE. Trimming cost V 4 bases and J 4 bases, with 11 bases left between them. The CDR3 sequence: CASSPREGYGYTF. CDR3 DNA: TGTGCCAGCAGCCCGAGGGAGGGCTATGGCTACACCTTC.